These 21 T cell receptor beta chains originate from one sample sequenced in a study of shared clonotypes between healthy human individuals (TCRdb year 2020). The library was obtained by the immunoSEQ multiplex PCR assay. TCRdb's version of the immuneACCESS table is confined to in-frame rearrangements and falls short of the full clone set. An unresolved V gene accounts for under half of the shortfall where checked; the remainder is of unknown origin. Within this sample are 2 million or so clones, with 85% to 95% of them counted one time only. The top ten hold around 0.13% of the sample. Sample: naive CD4+ T cells sorted from blood. The cell subset or site label on this specimen signifies: CD45RA+ positively selected. These receptors all stem from a man aged 18 to 30 in good health.

This rearrangement joins TRBV10-3 to TRBJ2-7, with D possibly being TRBD1 (6 bases). Deletions cut 5 bases from V and 5 bases from J, with 13 bases between. This CDR3 comprises 13 residues. Looked up from germline, CDR1 is ENHRY and CDR2 is SYGVKD. CDR3 in DNA: TGTGCCATCAGTATCGTCGAGGGGGACGAGCAGTACTTC. Amino acid sequence: CAISIVEGDEQYF.

V and J are TRBV10-2 and TRBJ2-2, with D tentatively TRBD2 (7 bases). This CDR3 has 14 residues. Germline CDR1 is WSHSY and CDR2 is SAAADI. Trimming stripped 8 bases from V and 4 bases from J, with 14 bases between. The CDR3: CASGQGGATGELFF. The CDR3 DNA sequence: TGCGCCAGCGGTCAAGGGGGGGCCACCGGGGAGCTGTTTTTT.

The J gene is TRBJ2-3, the V gene TRBV2, with 9 bases matching TRBD1. The germline V gene encodes CDR1 SNHLY and CDR2 FYNNEI. The length of the CDR3 is 14 residues. V lost 8 bases and J lost 2; bases outside the gene matches: 5. DNA for the CDR3: TGTGCCAGCTCGACAGGGGGGGACACAGATACGCAGTATTTT. Its protein is CASSTGGDTDTQYF.

The genes are TRBV5-1 and TRBJ1-6, with D perhaps TRBD1 (5 bases). The V end was cut by 1 base, the J end by 0 bases, with 5 bases between. Germline CDR1 is SGHRS and CDR2 is YFSETQ. The CDR3 has 15 amino acids. CDR3 residues: CASSLQGSYNSPLHF. Written as DNA, the CDR3 is TGCGCCAGCAGCTTGCAGGGCTCCTATAATTCACCCCTCCACTTT.

The chain is built from TRBV19 and TRBJ1-2, with D perhaps matching TRBD1 (5 bases). This CDR3 has 15 amino acids. V was clipped by 6 bases and J by 3 bases, with 17 bases between them. In germline, CDR1 is LNHDA, CDR2 SQIVND (reference sequence). The CDR3 loop is CASRPGGEGDYGYTF. The CDR3 nucleotides read TGTGCCAGTAGGCCCGGGGGGGAAGGGGACTATGGCTACACCTTC.

This rearrangement joins TRBV29-1 to TRBJ1-2; tentative D call: TRBD1 (5 bases). V lost 3 bases, J lost 2 bases, and 13 bases lay in between. This CDR3 region has 14 residues. The germline gives CDR1 SQVTM, CDR2 ANQGSEA. The CDR3 nucleotides read TGCAGCGTTGACGTGGCAGGGCAAAACTATGGCTACACCTTC. It specifies CSVDVAGQNYGYTF.

The genes are TRBV6-5 and TRBJ1-1, with 7 bases matching TRBD1. J lost 4 bases, V lost 5 bases, and 10 bases had no gene match. The CDR3 sequence is 15 residues long. Germline values: CDR1 MNHEY, CDR2 SVGAGI. The CDR3 loop reads CASSLIRQGSTEAFF. The CDR3 nucleotides are TGTGCCAGCAGTCTGATCAGACAGGGATCCACTGAAGCTTTCTTT.

The chain couples TRBV28 to TRBJ1-3, with D unresolved. Germline V CDR1 and CDR2: MDHEN, SYDVKM. The CDR3 runs 17 residues. V was shortened by 5 bases and J by 2 bases, with 19 bases between the two germline ends. The CDR3 region has the DNA TGTGCCAGCAGTGCTGCCGTGGAGGGTCCCACTGGAAACACCATATATTTT. It specifies CASSAAVEGPTGNTIYF.

This clone was detected only once. The chain employs TRBV5-6 and TRBJ2-7; 8 nucleotides agree with TRBD2. Germline loops: CDR1 SGHDT, CDR2 YYEEEE. The CDR3 length is 16 residues. V shed 2 bases, J shed 2 bases, and the junction held 9 bases outside the gene matches. The CDR3 bases are TGTGCCAGCAGCTTCATCGGACTAGCTGCCCCCTACGAGCAGTACTTC. The encoded protein is CASSFIGLAAPYEQYF.

The chain links TRBV5-4 to TRBJ2-7, with 9 bases aligning to TRBD2. J gave up 5 bases and V 3 bases, and 6 bases lay outside the gene matches. The V gene's germline CDR1 is SGHNT and CDR2 YYREEE (reference sequence). CDR3 length: 14 amino acids. The chain's CDR3 is CASSSWTSVHEQYF. The CDR3, as DNA: TGTGCCAGCAGCTCGTGGACTAGCGTCCACGAGCAGTACTTC.

The chain uses TRBV6-1 and TRBJ2-1; D is possibly TRBD1 or TRBD2 (6 bases each). Trimming took off 5 bases at V and 9 bases at J, with 11 bases between the two ends. Germline CDR1 MNHNS, CDR2 SASEGT. The CDR3 length is 12 residues. CDR3: CASSPQGGEQFF. The CDR3 coding sequence is TGTGCCAGCAGTCCACAGGGAGGTGAGCAGTTCTTC.

Points on this clone: Different DNA sequences within this sample yield the same CDR3. The genes are TRBV6-5 and TRBJ1-2; D unresolved. This CDR3 has 13 residues. V lost 6 bases and J 4 bases, leaving 12 bases between the germline ends. CDR1 and CDR2 from the germline V gene are MNHEY and SVGAGI. The CDR3 region is CASSSRTAYGYTF. In nucleotides, the CDR3 is TGTGCCAGCAGCTCCCGGACGGCCTATGGCTACACCTTC.

This chain connects TRBV19 to TRBJ2-3; D assignment may be TRBD1 or TRBD2 (6 bases each). Germline V lookup: CDR1 LNHDA, CDR2 SQIVND (reference sequence). The V end was cut by 7 bases, the J end by 5 bases, with 22 bases between. This CDR3 has 16 residues. CDR3 in DNA: TGTGCCAGTACCAAAGGAGGGCTGGGGGCTGGAGATACGCAGTATTTT. Its translation: CASTKGGLGAGDTQYF.

A word on this clone: Other DNA sequences in the same sample also yield this CDR3. The gene calls are TRBV6-5 and TRBJ1-2; 9 nucleotides line up with TRBD1. V lost 0 bases, J lost 3 bases, and 2 bases stayed unmatched. The length of the CDR3 is 15 residues. CDR1 is MNHEY and CDR2 is SVGAGI in the germline V gene. The CDR3 bases are TGTGCCAGCAGTTACTCGGGACAGGGAGACTATGGCTACACCTTC. This encodes CASSYSGQGDYGYTF.

The J gene is TRBJ1-1, the V gene TRBV4-3; TRBD1 is a possible D gene (6 bases). The CDR3 covers 14 residues. Germline CDR1 and CDR2: LGHNA and YSLEER. Trimming took 6 bases from V and 1 from J, leaving 12 bases between them. In DNA form, the CDR3 reads TGCGCCAGCAGGCTGGGACAATGGAACACTGAAGCTTTCTTT. Its translation: CASRLGQWNTEAFF.

J is TRBJ1-4 and V is TRBV19, with 7 bases matching TRBD1. With V trimmed by 5 bases and J by 15 bases, 6 bases remained unmatched. From germline, CDR1 is LNHDA and CDR2 SQIVND (reference sequence). The CDR3 is 11 residues long. As DNA, the CDR3 is TGTGCCAGTAGTGCCGACAGGGTGGTGTTTTTT. It is translated as CASSADRVVFF. The full variable domain, with the rest looked up from reference TRBV19 and TRBJ1-4, is DGGITQSPKYLFRKEGQNVTLSCEQNLNHDAMYWYRQDPGQGLRLIYYSQIVNDFQKGDIAEGYSVSREKKESFPLTVTSAQKNPTAFYLCASSADRVVFFGSGTQLSVL.

Points on this clone: The sample holds other DNA sequences that translate to the same CDR3. This chain joins TRBV2 and TRBJ1-2, with D perhaps matching TRBD1 (5 bases). V shed 4 bases and J shed 0 bases, with 12 bases lying between them. Germline V gene lookup returns CDR1 SNHLY and CDR2 FYNNEI. The CDR3 extends over 15 amino acids. CDR3 DNA sequence: TGTGCCAGCAGTGTGTTTCAGGGCGCTAACTATGGCTACACCTTC. Translation gives CASSVFQGANYGYTF.

In nucleotides, the CDR3 is TGTGCCAGCAGCTTGGAAGGGGGACCAGGAGCTGGGGCCAACGTCCTGACTTTC. It codes for CASSLEGGPGAGANVLTF. This chain uses TRBV5-5 with TRBJ2-6, with a weak D call TRBD1 (6 bases). Germline CDR1 is SGHKS and CDR2 is YYEKEE (reference sequence). Trimming removed 0 bases from V and 2 bases from J, with 15 bases in between. The CDR3 runs to 18 residues.

V gene TRBV6-5 combines with J gene TRBJ1-6, with a possible D match to TRBD1 (6 bases). Germline loops: CDR1 MNHEY, CDR2 SVGAGI. V dropped 5 bases and J dropped 5 bases, with 10 bases sitting between them. CDR3 length equals 14 residues. The CDR3 reads CASSNRDNNSPLHF. Here the CDR3 DNA reads TGTGCCAGCAGTAACCGGGACAATAATTCACCCCTCCACTTT.

This clone has a single count. The V gene is TRBV2, the J gene TRBJ1-6; D might be TRBD1 (5 bases). Trimming took off 5 bases at V and 7 bases at J, with 21 bases between the two ends. Germline V gene sequence: CDR1 SNHLY, CDR2 FYNNEI. This CDR3 is built from 17 residues. The CDR3 DNA reads TGTGCCAGCAGTAGAGGTGGGACGCCTCTTCCGAATTCACCCCTCCACTTT. Translation gives CASSRGGTPLPNSPLHF. Combining the CDR3 with reference TRBV2 and TRBJ1-6 gives the whole variable domain EPEVTQTPSHQVTQMGQEVILRCVPISNHLYFYWYRQILGQKVEFLVSFYNNEISEKSEIFDDQFSVERPDGSNFTLKIRSTKLEDSAMYFCASSRGGTPLPNSPLHFGNGTRLTVT.

Worth noting for this clone: Other DNA sequences in the sample encode the same CDR3. J is TRBJ2-1 and V is TRBV2, with D uncertain. Germline V gene sequence: CDR1 SNHLY, CDR2 FYNNEI. Trimming removed 8 bases at V and 9 bases at J, with 11 bases between. CDR3 size: 11 residues. DNA for the CDR3: TGTGCCAGCTCGGAGTTCGGTGAGCAGTTCTTC. Amino acid sequence: CASSEFGEQFF.